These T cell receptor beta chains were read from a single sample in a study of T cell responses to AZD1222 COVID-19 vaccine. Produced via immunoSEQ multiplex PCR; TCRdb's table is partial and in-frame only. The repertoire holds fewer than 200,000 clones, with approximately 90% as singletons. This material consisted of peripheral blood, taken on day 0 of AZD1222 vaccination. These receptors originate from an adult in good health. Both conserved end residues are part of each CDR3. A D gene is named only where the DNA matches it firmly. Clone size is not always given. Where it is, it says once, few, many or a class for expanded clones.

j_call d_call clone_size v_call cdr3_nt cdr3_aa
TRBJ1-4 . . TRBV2 TGTGCCAGCAACAAAGACGCGGGGGAAGAAAAACTGTTTTTT CASNKDAGEEKLFF
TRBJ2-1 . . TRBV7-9 TGTGCCAGCAACCCCGAGAGGGGCTCCTACAATGAGCAGTTCTTC CASNPERGSYNEQFF
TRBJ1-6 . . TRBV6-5 TGTGCCAGCAGCCGCTTCAATTCACCCCTCCACTTT CASSRFNSPLHF
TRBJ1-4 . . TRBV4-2 TGTGCCAGCAGCTCCCAGCCGCTTGAGGGAGAAAAACTGTTTTTT CASSSQPLEGEKLFF
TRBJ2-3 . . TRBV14 TGTGCCAGCAGCCAAGATAAGGTGGCGGCGTTCACAGATACGCAGTATTTT CASSQDKVAAFTDTQYF
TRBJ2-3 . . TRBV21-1 TGTGCCAGCAGCCAAGGGAAGGACCTCCCGATACGCATGTATTTT CASSQGKDLPIRMYF
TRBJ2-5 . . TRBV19 TGTGCCAGTAGGGGGCCAGCGGTGGAGACCCAGTACTTC CASRGPAVETQYF
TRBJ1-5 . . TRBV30 TGTGCCTGGAATCCGGGCCGCAATAGCAATCAGCCCCAGCATTTT CAWNPGRNSNQPQHF
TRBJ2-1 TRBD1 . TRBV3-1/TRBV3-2 TGTGCCAGCAGCCCATACAGGGGGCTACCACCACGATTTAATGAGCAAGGGGAGTTCTTC CASSPYRGLPPRFNEQGEFF
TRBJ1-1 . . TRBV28 TGTGCCAGCTATGAGGGTACTGAAGCTTTCTTT CASYEGTEAFF
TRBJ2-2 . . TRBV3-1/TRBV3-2 TGTGCCAGCAGCCAGGGAGCCGGGACTGATTTCGGGGAGCTGTTTTTT CASSQGAGTDFGELFF
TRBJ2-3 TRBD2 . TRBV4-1 TGCGCCAGCAGCCAAGAACGACTAGCGGTACAGACCACAGATACGCAGTATTTT CASSQERLAVQTTDTQYF
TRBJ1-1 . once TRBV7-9 TGTGCCAGCAGCTTAGTGGCAGACACTGAAGCTTTCTTT CASSLVADTEAFF
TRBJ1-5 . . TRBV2 TGTGCCAGCAGTGTTACAGGGAGACAGCCCCAGCATTTT CASSVTGRQPQHF
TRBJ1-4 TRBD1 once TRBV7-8 TGTGCCAGCAGCCTAGCGGGGACAGGGGCTGGTGAAAAACTGTTTTTT CASSLAGTGAGEKLFF
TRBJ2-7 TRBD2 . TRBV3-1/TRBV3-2 TGTGCCAGCAGCCAAGTCACACATCGCCAGCTGGCGGGAGATCAACTCCCCTACGAGCAGTACTTC CASSQVTHRQLAGDQLPYEQYF
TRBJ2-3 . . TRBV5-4 TGTGCCAGCAGCTCCAGCACAGATACGCAGTATTTT CASSSSTDTQYF
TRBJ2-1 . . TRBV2 TGTGCCAGCAGTGAAGACAACGGGGCGGGTAGCTCCTACAATGAGCAGTTCTTC CASSEDNGAGSSYNEQFF
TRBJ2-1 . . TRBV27 TGTGCCAGCAGTTTCTCCGGGCCGAGGGTCGATGAGCAGTTCTTC CASSFSGPRVDEQFF
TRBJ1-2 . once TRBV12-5 TGTGCTAGTGGTTTGGTACGGGGGGGGCTGGCCTATGGCTACACCTTC CASGLVRGGLAYGYTF